A selection of T cell receptor beta chains follows, all from one sample in a study of OX40 agonist ivuxolimab in advanced cancers. The data were produced by immunoSEQ multiplex PCR, yet TCRdb's version contains in-frame clones alone and is incomplete. The top ten clones hold 2% to 3% of a sample with tens of thousands of clones, around 86% of them seen once. Sequences were derived from CD4+ or CD8+ T cells sorted from blood, sampled in a trial of the OX40 agonist ivuxolimab. The receptors come from an adult with an advanced solid tumor such as melanoma, head and neck, liver or kidney cancer. Each CDR3 is given with its conserved first and last residue. The order of the fields is D gene, J gene, V gene, clone size, CDR3 DNA, CDR3 protein. D genes are given only for firm matches. Only part of the rows carry a size: once, few, many, or a class if the clone is expanded.

NA | TRBJ2-7 | TRBV19 | once | TGTGCCAGTAGTATTGGAAACTCGCGGCGGTACGAGCAGTACTTC | CASSIGNSRRYEQYF
NA | TRBJ1-2 | TRBV15 | once | TGTGCCACCAGCAGAGACAGGAGTTCTAACTATGGCTACACCTTC | CATSRDRSSNYGYTF
NA | TRBJ1-6 | TRBV4-2 | once | TGTGCCAGCAGCCAAGATCCTGCCCTACCCCTCCACTTT | CASSQDPALPLHF
TRBD1 | TRBJ1-6 | TRBV5-1 | once | TGCGCCAGCACCTGGGGACAGGGGGCTTCTAATTCACCCCTCCACTTT | CASTWGQGASNSPLHF
TRBD2 | TRBJ2-1 | TRBV6-1 | NA | TGTGCCAGCAGTGTGAGGGGCGGGGGCAATGAGCAGTTCTTC | CASSVRGGGNEQFF
NA | TRBJ1-5 | TRBV7-8 | NA | TGTGCCAGCAGCTTAGAAGCAGATCAGCCCCAGCATTTT | CASSLEADQPQHF
TRBD1 | TRBJ2-5 | TRBV5-5 | NA | TGTGCCAGCAGTCCGACAGGGGCACAAGAGACCCAGTACTTC | CASSPTGAQETQYF
NA | TRBJ1-2 | TRBV7-9 | NA | TGTGCCAGCAGCCCGGACTATGGCTACACCTTC | CASSPDYGYTF
NA | TRBJ2-5 | TRBV6-5 | NA | TGTGCCAGCAGTTACGAACAGGGAGGGGAGACCCAGTACTTC | CASSYEQGGETQYF
NA | TRBJ2-7 | TRBV20-1 | NA | TGCAGTGCTGGACCCCGGGGAAAGCAGTACTTC | CSAGPRGKQYF
TRBD1 | TRBJ2-1 | TRBV28 | NA | TGTGCCAGCAGCGTTTCCGGACAGGGAGCCCACAATGAGCAGTTCTTC | CASSVSGQGAHNEQFF
NA | TRBJ1-2 | TRBV25-1 | NA | TGTGCCAGCAGTAACGAGGGGGGATCGGGAGGCTACACCTTC | CASSNEGGSGGYTF
TRBD2 | TRBJ2-3 | TRBV6-5 | NA | TGTGCCAGCAGTTACCGCAGCGGGGTCACAGATACGCAGTATTTT | CASSYRSGVTDTQYF
TRBD1 | TRBJ1-2 | TRBV27 | NA | TGTGCCAGCAGTTTATCAGGGACAGGGGCCTATGGCTACACCTTC | CASSLSGTGAYGYTF
NA | TRBJ2-5 | TRBV12-5 | NA | TGTGCTAGTCTTGGAGGTGACGAGACCCAGTACTTC | CASLGGDETQYF
TRBD1 | TRBJ1-1 | TRBV7-8 | NA | TGTGCCAGCAGCGTGAGGGGGCAGGGCACTGAAGCTTTCTTT | CASSVRGQGTEAFF
TRBD1 | TRBJ2-7 | TRBV10-3 | NA | TGTGCCATCAGCGGCCGACCGGGACAGGGTCCCATCGAGCAGTACTTC | CAISGRPGQGPIEQYF
NA | TRBJ1-1 | TRBV7-3 | once | TGTGCCAGCAGCGCCCGCCCGGGGGGAATGAACACTGAAGCTTTCTTT | CASSARPGGMNTEAFF
TRBD2 | TRBJ2-1 | TRBV9 | NA | TGTGCCAGCAGCGTAGTGGGTAGCGGGGGGAATGAGCAGTTCTTC | CASSVVGSGGNEQFF
NA | TRBJ2-4 | TRBV5-8 | NA | TGTGCCAGCAGCTCAACATTAAACATTCAGTACTTC | CASSSTLNIQYF
NA | TRBJ2-5 | TRBV6-5 | NA | TGTGCCAGCAGTTCCTCCCTGGGGGGAGAGACCCAGTACTTC | CASSSSLGGETQYF
NA | TRBJ2-7 | TRBV28 | NA | TGTGCCAGCAGTTTCTTGACCGCAGGGCAGTACTTC | CASSFLTAGQYF